This is a list of T cell receptor beta chains from one sample in a study of shared clonotypes between healthy human individuals. The method was immunoSEQ multiplex PCR; TCRdb's version includes in-frame clones alone and lacks a portion of them. The data hold 2,100,000 or so clones, with 95% observed a single time. The sequenced sample consisted of naive CD4+ T cells sorted from blood. The receptors originated from a man younger than 35 in good health. Both conserved end residues are part of each CDR3. D genes are given only for firm matches. Size values are once, few and many counts, or a class for expanded clones, and some rows have none.

TRBV6-1	15	NA	TRBJ2-3	NA	CASSEEGGKRNTQYF	TGTGCCAGCAGTGAAGAGGGCGGGAAGAGGAATACGCAGTATTTT
TRBV6-5	16	NA	TRBJ2-2	NA	CASSYFGREVTGELFF	TGTGCCAGCAGTTACTTTGGCAGGGAGGTGACCGGGGAGCTGTTTTTT
TRBV7-9	14	NA	TRBJ2-2	NA	CASSLEGNTGELFF	TGTGCCAGCAGCTTAGAGGGGAACACCGGGGAGCTGTTTTTT
TRBV28	15	NA	TRBJ1-1	TRBD1	CASSLPGTVNTEAFF	TGTGCCAGCAGTTTACCCGGGACAGTGAACACTGAAGCTTTCTTT
TRBV7-9	13	once	TRBJ2-5	NA	CASSLVGEETQYF	TGTGCCAGCAGCTTAGTTGGAGAAGAGACCCAGTACTTC
TRBV10-3	14	NA	TRBJ2-7	NA	CAIRTGPGAYEQYF	TGTGCCATCAGAACAGGGCCAGGGGCCTACGAGCAGTACTTC
TRBV5-4	14	few	TRBJ1-1	NA	CASRPPGSDTEAFF	TGTGCCAGCAGGCCTCCAGGTTCGGACACTGAAGCTTTCTTT
TRBV10-1	14	NA	TRBJ2-7	NA	CASSRVDNPYEQYF	TGCGCCAGCAGCAGAGTGGACAATCCCTACGAGCAGTACTTC
TRBV5-4	14	NA	TRBJ2-5	TRBD1	CASSTGERVETQYF	TGTGCCAGCAGCACAGGGGAAAGGGTTGAGACCCAGTACTTC
TRBV5-1	14	NA	TRBJ2-3	TRBD2	CASTSGRSTDTQYF	TGCGCCAGTACTAGCGGGAGAAGCACAGATACGCAGTATTTT
TRBV4-1	19	NA	TRBJ2-1	NA	CASSLIVAGPPSSYNEQFF	TGCGCCAGCAGCCTGATAGTTGCGGGGCCTCCCAGCTCCTACAATGAGCAGTTCTTC
TRBV10-3	11	NA	TRBJ1-2	NA	CAISEGTGYTF	TGTGCCATCAGTGAGGGCACTGGCTACACCTTC
TRBV6-6	15	NA	TRBJ1-3	NA	CASSYGDRSGNTIYF	TGTGCCAGCAGTTACGGGGACCGCTCTGGAAACACCATATATTTT
TRBV5-1	15	NA	TRBJ1-2	NA	CASSLRTDSTGGYTF	TGCGCCAGCAGCTTAAGGACAGACTCAACGGGTGGCTACACCTTC
TRBV7-9	15	once	TRBJ2-5	NA	CASSIRKQGLETQYF	TGTGCCAGCAGCATTAGGAAACAGGGTTTGGAGACCCAGTACTTC
TRBV7-2	14	NA	TRBJ1-1	NA	CASSFTGLNTEAFF	TGTGCCAGCAGCTTTACAGGGTTGAACACTGAAGCTTTCTTT
TRBV18	14	once	TRBJ2-4	NA	CASSPGVAKNIQYF	TGTGCCAGCTCACCGGGAGTAGCCAAAAACATTCAGTACTTC
TRBV5-1	15	once	TRBJ2-5	TRBD2	CASSLAGDPQETQYF	TGCGCCAGCAGCTTAGCGGGGGACCCGCAAGAGACCCAGTACTTC
TRBV2	15	NA	TRBJ2-5	NA	CASSVGGTERETQYF	TGTGCCAGCAGTGTAGGCGGGACCGAAAGGGAGACCCAGTACTTC
TRBV5-1	15	NA	TRBJ2-7	NA	CASSLGRVRAYEQYF	TGCGCCAGCAGCTTGGGACGCGTCAGGGCCTACGAGCAGTACTTC